A selection of T cell receptor beta chains follows, all from one sample in a study of blood T cells in healthy people across ages. One entry per CDR3 protein, called by TCRdb with MiXCR from the 5' RACE reads. The sample lists about 760,000 distinct CDR3 sequences; approximately 25% were seen once. This same sample was also part of a study on T cells of mothers and their children.

Sequencing was carried out using blood. The source of these receptors is a boy between 10 and 17 years old in good health. The CDR3 runs from the conserved cysteine through the conserved F or W. A D gene is named only where the DNA matches it firmly. Where a row states a size, it is once, few, many or the class of an expanded clone; other rows omit it.

TRBV28	TRBD1	many	TRBJ2-3	CASRFGAGGVTDTQYF	TGTGCCAGCAGATTCGGGGCAGGGGGCGTCACAGATACGCAGTATTTT
TRBV7-9	NA	NA	TRBJ1-1	CASSSEGLGKAFF	TGTGCCAGCAGCTCAGAAGGGTTAGGGAAGGCTTTCTTT
TRBV25-1	TRBD1	NA	TRBJ1-1	CASSAGTVMNTEAFF	TGTGCCAGCAGTGCCGGGACAGTCATGAACACTGAAGCTTTCTTT
TRBV5-1	NA	few	TRBJ2-1	CASSLSGSRSLGNNEQFF	TGCGCCAGCAGCTTATCGGGTTCTAGGAGCCTAGGGAACAATGAGCAGTTCTTC
TRBV24-1	NA	few	TRBJ2-5	CATLQKTQYF	TGTGCCACCCTACAAAAGACCCAGTACTTC
TRBV6-6	TRBD1	NA	TRBJ2-1	CASSNGQGASNEQFF	TGTGCCAGCTCCAACGGGCAGGGGGCGTCTAATGAGCAGTTCTTC
TRBV20-1	NA	NA	TRBJ2-4	CGASYDRVNIQYF	TGCGGTGCTAGCTATGACAGAGTAAACATTCAGTACTTC
TRBV28	TRBD1	few	TRBJ2-6	CASSGGNRGSAGANVLTF	TGTGCCAGCAGCGGGGGAAACAGGGGGTCGGCTGGGGCCAACGTCCTGACTTTC
TRBV7-2	NA	NA	TRBJ2-1	CASSLALAETEQFF	TGTGCCAGCAGCTTGGCTTTAGCGGAAACTGAGCAGTTCTTC
TRBV7-6	TRBD2	NA	TRBJ2-5	CASSFRSRGQETQYF	TGTGCCAGCAGCTTTAGGTCGCGGGGGCAAGAGACCCAGTACTTC
TRBV9	TRBD1	NA	TRBJ2-1	CASSEGTGPSSYNEQFF	TGTGCCAGCAGCGAGGGGACAGGGCCGAGCTCCTACAATGAGCAGTTCTTC
TRBV6-5	TRBD1	NA	TRBJ1-2	CASRFTGGQGKGYTF	TGTGCCAGCAGGTTCACAGGGGGCCAGGGGAAAGGCTACACCTTC
TRBV9	NA	NA	TRBJ1-2	CASSVGGYGGDGYTF	TGTGCCAGCAGCGTAGGAGGATACGGAGGGGATGGCTACACCTTC
TRBV7-2	NA	many	TRBJ2-1	CASSLGTTYNEQFF	TGCGCCAGCAGTCTCGGGACCACCTACAATGAGCAGTTCTTC
TRBV7-2	NA	NA	TRBJ2-7	CASSLLKGEQYF	TGTGCCAGCAGCCTCCTGAAGGGCGAGCAGTACTTC
TRBV6-6	TRBD1	NA	TRBJ2-3	CASSSQQGHTDTQYF	TGTGCCAGCAGTTCCCAACAGGGGCATACAGATACGCAGTATTTT
TRBV5-6	TRBD1	NA	TRBJ2-7	CASRRPGQGVYEQYF	TGTGCCAGCAGACGTCCGGGACAGGGTGTCTACGAGCAGTACTTC
TRBV10-3	NA	few	TRBJ2-1	CATGSQSGAEQFF	TGTGCCACCGGGAGCCAGAGTGGGGCTGAGCAGTTCTTC
TRBV3-1	TRBD1	few	TRBJ1-2	CASSRDRRIYGYTF	TGTGCCAGCAGCCGGGACAGACGGATCTATGGCTACACCTTC
TRBV6-6	NA	few	TRBJ1-1	CASSTGGMNTEAFF	TGTGCCAGCAGTACAGGAGGTATGAACACTGAAGCTTTCTTT
TRBV4-3	TRBD1	few	TRBJ2-7	CASSFRQGHEQYF	TGCGCCAGCAGCTTTCGACAGGGCCACGAGCAGTACTTC
TRBV29-1	NA	few	TRBJ2-7	CSVGTGPTYEQYF	TGCAGCGTTGGTACAGGACCTACCTACGAGCAGTACTTC
TRBV2	TRBD1	NA	TRBJ1-6	CASRAGTGDGSPLHF	TGTGCCAGCAGGGCCGGGACAGGGGACGGTTCACCCCTCCACTTT
TRBV27	TRBD1	NA	TRBJ1-2	CASSPTTGEDGYTF	TGTGCCAGCAGTCCGACGACAGGGGAGGATGGCTACACCTTC
TRBV7-2	TRBD1	NA	TRBJ1-6	CASSSGQGAYNSPLHF	TGTGCCAGCAGCTCGGGACAGGGGGCCTATAATTCACCCCTCCACTTT
TRBV6-2/TRBV6-3	TRBD1	few	TRBJ2-7	CASTMTGEREQYF	TGTGCCAGCACTATGACAGGGGAAAGGGAGCAGTACTTC
TRBV13	TRBD1	NA	TRBJ2-6	CASSLRGQSGANVLTF	TGTGCCAGCAGCTTGAGGGGACAGAGCGGGGCCAACGTCCTGACTTTC
TRBV7-6	NA	few	TRBJ2-3	CASRGVNGMGEDTQYF	TGTGCCAGCAGGGGGGTAAACGGGATGGGAGAAGATACGCAGTATTTT
TRBV12-3/TRBV12-4	NA	few	TRBJ2-4	CASSPTHRRGIQYF	TGTGCCAGCAGTCCGACACACCGAAGGGGCATTCAGTACTTC
TRBV5-1	TRBD1	NA	TRBJ2-7	CASRSTGVEQYF	TGCGCCAGCAGATCAACAGGGGTCGAGCAGTACTTC
TRBV6-2/TRBV6-3	NA	few	TRBJ2-7	CASSSRILGAYEQYF	TGTGCCAGCAGTTCCCGAATCTTGGGCGCATACGAGCAGTACTTC
TRBV28	TRBD2	few	TRBJ2-1	CASSPPLAGGGDEQFF	TGTGCCAGTAGCCCGCCCTTAGCGGGAGGGGGGGATGAGCAGTTCTTC
TRBV20-1	TRBD2	NA	TRBJ2-1	CSAGRLAGVYNEQFF	TGCAGTGCTGGAAGACTAGCGGGGGTGTACAATGAGCAGTTCTTC
TRBV20-1	NA	few	TRBJ2-7	CSARGYMSYEQYF	TGCAGTGCTAGAGGTTACATGTCCTACGAGCAGTACTTC
TRBV20-1	TRBD2	once	TRBJ2-5	CSARDGGGAGETQYF	TGCAGTGCTAGAGATGGCGGGGGGGCGGGGGAGACCCAGTACTTC
TRBV5-1	NA	NA	TRBJ2-3	CASSLEASGTDTQYF	TGCGCCAGCAGCTTGGAAGCGTCTGGCACAGATACGCAGTATTTT
TRBV15	NA	few	TRBJ1-1	CATSRARGETEAFF	TGTGCCACCAGCAGAGCCCGGGGGGAAACTGAAGCTTTCTTT
TRBV7-9	NA	NA	TRBJ1-1	CASSPGREAEAFF	TGTGCCAGCAGCCCGGGCAGGGAAGCTGAAGCTTTCTTT
TRBV9	NA	NA	TRBJ1-4	CASTATGTANEKLFF	TGTGCCAGCACCGCAACCGGGACGGCTAATGAAAAACTGTTTTTT
TRBV25-1	NA	many	TRBJ2-1	CASSESNEQFF	TGTGCCAGCAGTGAAAGCAATGAGCAGTTCTTC
TRBV2	TRBD2	few	TRBJ2-2	CASSESLAGAGELFF	TGTGCCAGCAGTGAATCACTCGCGGGGGCCGGGGAGCTGTTTTTT
TRBV5-1	TRBD2	NA	TRBJ2-5	CASSLRAGGPGEQYF	TGCGCCAGCAGTCTTCGAGCGGGAGGGCCGGGGGAGCAGTACTTC
TRBV5-1	NA	few	TRBJ2-1	CASSLVSGSYFNEQFF	TGCGCCAGCAGCTTGGTGAGCGGGTCATATTTCAATGAGCAGTTCTTC
TRBV29-1	TRBD1	NA	TRBJ1-5	CSVSNGTGENQPQHF	TGCAGCGTTTCAAACGGGACAGGGGAGAATCAGCCCCAGCATTTT
TRBV12-3/TRBV12-4	NA	few	TRBJ2-3	CASSKSRQTSTDTQYF	TGTGCCAGTTCGAAGTCCCGCCAAACTAGCACAGATACGCAGTATTTT
TRBV20-1	NA	few	TRBJ1-1	CSAREGKPNTEAFF	TGCAGTGCTAGAGAGGGAAAGCCTAACACTGAAGCTTTCTTT
TRBV12-3/TRBV12-4	NA	NA	TRBJ1-1	CATRGEVNTEAFF	TGTGCCACTCGTGGGGAGGTCAACACTGAAGCTTTCTTT
TRBV23-1	NA	NA	TRBJ1-5	CATYVGLGNQPQHF	TGCGCCACCTACGTGGGCCTCGGCAATCAGCCCCAGCATTTT
TRBV6-6	NA	few	TRBJ2-1	CASLLGVSYNEQFF	TGTGCCAGCCTACTGGGGGTCTCCTACAATGAGCAGTTCTTC
TRBV24-1	NA	few	TRBJ2-3	CATSAQPGLDTDTQYF	TGTGCCACCAGTGCCCAGCCGGGACTTGACACAGATACGCAGTATTTT
TRBV14	TRBD1	few	TRBJ2-4	CASSQAGGLLIQYF	TGTGCCAGCAGCCAAGCAGGGGGCTTACTAATTCAGTACTTC
TRBV6-1	NA	few	TRBJ2-6	CASSELISGANVLTF	TGTGCCAGCAGTGAACTGATCTCTGGGGCCAACGTCCTGACTTTC
TRBV5-5	TRBD1	NA	TRBJ2-1	CASSPTGADYNEQFF	TGTGCCAGCAGTCCGACAGGGGCCGACTACAATGAGCAGTTCTTC
TRBV2	NA	few	TRBJ1-4	CASNPALSTNEKLFF	TGTGCCAGCAACCCGGCGCTCTCAACTAATGAAAAACTGTTTTTT
TRBV15	NA	few	TRBJ2-3	CATSMIATDTQYF	TGTGCCACCAGCATGATAGCCACAGATACGCAGTATTTT